This TCR beta chain was retrieved from a study of glioma-infiltrating T cells after dendritic cell vaccination. Documented time point: after dendritic cell vaccination, including at tumor progression/relapse. V shed 6 bases, J shed 8 bases, and the junction held 10 bases outside the gene matches. Germline assignment: CDR1 LNHDA and CDR2 SQIVND (reference sequence). CDR3 size: 14 residues. Measured with immunoSEQ multiplex PCR; TCRdb has only the in-frame clones, and not every one. The profile shows tens of thousands of clones, about four fifths of them singletons. Here the sequenced sample was blood, taken after dendritic cell vaccination. The TCR comes from a human donor with glioblastoma. V usage is TRBV19 and J usage is TRBJ1-2, with TRBD1 identical over 9 bases. Here the CDR3 reads CASSLPDRGWGYTF. CDR3 in DNA: TGTGCCAGTAGCCTGCCGGACAGGGGTTGGGGCTACACCTTC.